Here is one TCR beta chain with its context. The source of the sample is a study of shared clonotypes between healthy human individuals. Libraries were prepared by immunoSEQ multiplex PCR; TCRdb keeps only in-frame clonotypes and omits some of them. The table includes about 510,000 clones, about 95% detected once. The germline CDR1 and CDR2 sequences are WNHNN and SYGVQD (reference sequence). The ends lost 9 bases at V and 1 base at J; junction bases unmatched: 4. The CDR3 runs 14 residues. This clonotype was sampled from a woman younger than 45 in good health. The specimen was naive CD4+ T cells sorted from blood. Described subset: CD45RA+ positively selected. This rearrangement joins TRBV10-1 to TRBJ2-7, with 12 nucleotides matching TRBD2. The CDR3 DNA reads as TGCGCCAGGGGGGGGACTAGCGGGTCCTACGAGCAGTACTTC. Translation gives CARGGTSGSYEQYF.